Below, 3 T cell receptor beta chains from the same sample are listed, as sequenced in a study of CD8 T cells in Susac syndrome. With random hexamers, 0.5 to 1 ug RNA was reverse transcribed. MiXCR, run by TCRdb on the immunoSEQ multiplex PCR reads, gives a single entry per CDR3 protein. The top ten clones hold roughly 0.38% of a sample with under 110,000 distinct CDR3 sequences, 94% of them seen once. Source material: CD8+ T cells from PBMCs. Receptors originate from a human donor with Susac syndrome.

This chain uses TRBV11-2 with TRBJ2-5; 10 bases match TRBD2. Trimming cost V 4 bases and J 4 bases; bases outside gene matches: 12. Germline assignment: CDR1 SGHAT and CDR2 FQNNGV. There are 17 residues in the CDR3. CDR3 DNA sequence: TGTGCCAGCAGCTCGATCGCAGCGGGGGGGCCGGGAGAGACCCAGTACTTC. Protein sequence: CASSSIAAGGPGETQYF.

This clonotype was observed a single time. The gene calls are TRBV5-6 and TRBJ2-7, with 7 bases matching TRBD2. CDR3 length equals 18 residues. Trimming cost V 4 bases and J 2 bases; bases outside gene matches: 18. CDR1 is SGHDT and CDR2 is YYEEEE in the germline V gene. The DNA of the CDR3 is TGTGCCAGCAGCCCGGGGCCTAGCGGCGCTTTCACAACCTACGAGCAGTACTTC. Translating gives CASSPGPSGAFTTYEQYF.

The genes are TRBV23-1 and TRBJ1-2, with 8 positions matching TRBD1. TRBV23-1 is assigned to the ORF class and has an uncertain function. The CDR3 runs 16 residues. J gave up 2 bases and V 0 bases, and 5 bases lay outside the gene matches. CDR3 loop: CASSQSPDRGNYGYTF. CDR3 coding DNA: TGCGCCAGCAGTCAATCGCCTGACAGGGGCAACTATGGCTACACCTTC.